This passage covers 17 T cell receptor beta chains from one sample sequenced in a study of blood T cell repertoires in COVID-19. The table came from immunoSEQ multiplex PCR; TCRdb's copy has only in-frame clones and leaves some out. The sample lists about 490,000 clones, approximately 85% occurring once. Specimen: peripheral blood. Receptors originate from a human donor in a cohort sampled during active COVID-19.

CDR3 in amino acids: CASSGAGRDTGELFF. The CDR3 region has the DNA TGTGCCAGCAGTGGGGCAGGGAGGGACACCGGGGAGCTGTTTTTT. This rearrangement joins TRBV2 to TRBJ2-2; 7 bases are shared with TRBD2. There are 15 residues in the CDR3. The junction had 5 bases not matched to a gene; V was cut back by 4 bases and J by 3 bases. CDR1 is SNHLY and CDR2 is FYNNEI in the germline V gene.

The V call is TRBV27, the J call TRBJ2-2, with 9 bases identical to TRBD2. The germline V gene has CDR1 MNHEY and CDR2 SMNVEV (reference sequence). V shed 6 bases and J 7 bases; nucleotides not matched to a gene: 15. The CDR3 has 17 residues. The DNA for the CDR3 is TGTGCCAGCAGCACCCCTGTTGTAGCGGGGGCGGGCGGGGAGCTGTTTTTT. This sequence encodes CASSTPVVAGAGGELFF.

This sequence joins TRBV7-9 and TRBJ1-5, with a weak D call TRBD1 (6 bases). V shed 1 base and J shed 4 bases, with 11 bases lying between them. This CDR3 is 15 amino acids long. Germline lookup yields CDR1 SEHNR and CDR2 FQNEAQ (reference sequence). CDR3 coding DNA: TGTGCCAGCAGCTTAGGTTTGGGGACAAATCAGCCCCAGCATTTT. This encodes CASSLGLGTNQPQHF.

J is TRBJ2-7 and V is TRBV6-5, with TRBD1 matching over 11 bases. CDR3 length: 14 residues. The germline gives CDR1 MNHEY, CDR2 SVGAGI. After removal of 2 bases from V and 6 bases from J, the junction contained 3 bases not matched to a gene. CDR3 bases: TGTGCCAGCAGTTACACGGGACAGGGGGGCGAGCAGTACTTC. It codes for CASSYTGQGGEQYF.

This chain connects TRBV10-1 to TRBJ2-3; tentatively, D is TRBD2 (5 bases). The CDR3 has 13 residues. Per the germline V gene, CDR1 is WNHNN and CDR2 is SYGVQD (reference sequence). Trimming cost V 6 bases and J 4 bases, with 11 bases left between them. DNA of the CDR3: TGCGCCAGCAGGCAAGGGAGCGCAGATACGCAGTATTTT. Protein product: CASRQGSADTQYF.

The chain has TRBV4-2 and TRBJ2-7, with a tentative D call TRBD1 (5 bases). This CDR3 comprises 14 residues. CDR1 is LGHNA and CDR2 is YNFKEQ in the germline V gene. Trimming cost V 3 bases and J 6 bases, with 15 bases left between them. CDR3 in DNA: TGTGCCAGCAGCCACCCCTCTAGGGGTAGCGAGCAGTACTTC. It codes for CASSHPSRGSEQYF.

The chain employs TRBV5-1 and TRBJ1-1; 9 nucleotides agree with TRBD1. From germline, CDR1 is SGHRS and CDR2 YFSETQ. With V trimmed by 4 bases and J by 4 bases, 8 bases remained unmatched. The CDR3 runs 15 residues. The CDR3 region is CASSLDGQGTTEAFF. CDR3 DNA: TGCGCCAGCAGCCTAGATGGACAGGGGACCACTGAAGCTTTCTTT.

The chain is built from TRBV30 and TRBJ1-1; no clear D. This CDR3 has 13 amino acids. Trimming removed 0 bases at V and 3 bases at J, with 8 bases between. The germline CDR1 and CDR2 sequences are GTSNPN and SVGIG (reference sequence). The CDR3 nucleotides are TGTGCCTGGAGTGTACGGGAGGACACTGAAGCTTTCTTT. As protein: CAWSVREDTEAFF.

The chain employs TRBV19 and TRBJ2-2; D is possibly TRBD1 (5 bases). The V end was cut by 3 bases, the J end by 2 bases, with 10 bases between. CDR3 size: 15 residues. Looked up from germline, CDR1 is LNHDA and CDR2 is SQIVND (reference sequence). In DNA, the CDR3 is TGTGCCAGTAGTATGCGACAGCCAAACACCGGGGAGCTGTTTTTT. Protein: CASSMRQPNTGELFF.

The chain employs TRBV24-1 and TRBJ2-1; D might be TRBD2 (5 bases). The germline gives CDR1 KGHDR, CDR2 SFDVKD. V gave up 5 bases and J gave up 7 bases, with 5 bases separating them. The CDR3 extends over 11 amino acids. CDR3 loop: CATSAGNEQFF. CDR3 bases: TGTGCCACCAGTGCGGGGAATGAGCAGTTCTTC.

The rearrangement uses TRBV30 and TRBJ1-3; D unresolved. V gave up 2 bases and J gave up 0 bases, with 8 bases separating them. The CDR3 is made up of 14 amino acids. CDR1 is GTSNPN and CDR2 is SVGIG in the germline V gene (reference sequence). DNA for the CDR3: TGTGCCTGGAGTTTCGGAGTCTCTGGAAACACCATATATTTT. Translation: CAWSFGVSGNTIYF.

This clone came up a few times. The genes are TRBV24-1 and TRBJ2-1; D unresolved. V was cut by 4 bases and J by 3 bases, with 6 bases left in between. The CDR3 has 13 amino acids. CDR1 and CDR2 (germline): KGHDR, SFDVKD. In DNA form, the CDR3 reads TGTGCCACCAGTGAGCGGAGCTACAATGAGCAGTTCTTC. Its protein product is CATSERSYNEQFF.

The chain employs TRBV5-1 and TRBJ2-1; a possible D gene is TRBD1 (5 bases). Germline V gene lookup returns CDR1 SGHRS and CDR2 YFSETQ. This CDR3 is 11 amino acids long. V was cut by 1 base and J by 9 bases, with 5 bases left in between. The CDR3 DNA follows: TGCGCCAGCAGCTTGCAGGGTGAGCAGTTCTTC. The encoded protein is CASSLQGEQFF.

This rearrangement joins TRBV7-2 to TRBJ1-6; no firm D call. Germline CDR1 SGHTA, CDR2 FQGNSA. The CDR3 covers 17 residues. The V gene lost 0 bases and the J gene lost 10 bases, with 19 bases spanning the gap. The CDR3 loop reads CASSLALARPIESPLHF. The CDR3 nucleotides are TGTGCCAGCAGCTTAGCGCTCGCCCGTCCTATTGAATCACCCCTCCACTTT.

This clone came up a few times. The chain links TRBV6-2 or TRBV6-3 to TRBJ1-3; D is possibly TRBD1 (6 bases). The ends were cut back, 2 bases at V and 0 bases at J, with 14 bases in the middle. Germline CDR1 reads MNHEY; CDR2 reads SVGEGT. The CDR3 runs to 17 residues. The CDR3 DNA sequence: TGTGCCAGCAGTTACGGTCGTGGACAGACCTCTGGAAACACCATATATTTT. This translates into CASSYGRGQTSGNTIYF.

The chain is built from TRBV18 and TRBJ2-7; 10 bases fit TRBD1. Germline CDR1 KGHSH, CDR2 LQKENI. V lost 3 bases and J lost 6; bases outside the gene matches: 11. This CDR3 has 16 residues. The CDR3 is CASSPDADRGTREQYF. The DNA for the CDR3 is TGTGCCAGCTCACCGGATGCGGACAGGGGGACCCGCGAGCAGTACTTC.

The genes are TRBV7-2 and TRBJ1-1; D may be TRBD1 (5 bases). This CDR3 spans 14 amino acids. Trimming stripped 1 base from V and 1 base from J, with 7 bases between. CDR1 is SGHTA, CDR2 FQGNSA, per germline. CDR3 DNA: TGTGCCAGCAGCTTAGTCACAGGGAACACTGAAGCTTTCTTT. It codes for CASSLVTGNTEAFF.